Each of the 10 T cell receptor beta chains below was sequenced from the same sample in a study of metastatic and nonmetastatic thyroid tumors. Through MiXCR, TCRdb re-clonotyped the PCR reads. The profile shows approximately 35,000 clones, about a fifth of them singletons. All patients were untreated before thyroid surgery. Source material: tumor tissue. The source of these receptors is a male donor with papillary thyroid cancer or a benign thyroid nodule (not recorded which). Some clones in this sample may be carry-over from other donors' samples.

In its sample, this clone was seen a few times. DNA of the CDR3: TGTGCCAGCAGTGGTAGGGTTTCGACAGGGGGCGCCTATCAGCCCCAGCATTTT. Translating gives CASSGRVSTGGAYQPQHF. The chain employs TRBV6-1 and TRBJ1-5, with 10 bases identical to TRBD1. The CDR3 sequence is 18 residues long. Germline loops: CDR1 MNHNS, CDR2 SASEGT. V shed 4 bases and J 5 bases; nucleotides not matched to a gene: 14.

The table lists this clone with many counts. The V gene is TRBV5-4, the J gene TRBJ2-7; 9 bases are shared with TRBD2. The V gene's germline CDR1 is SGHNT and CDR2 YYREEE (reference sequence). The CDR3 is 16 residues long. The V segment lost 0 bases and the J segment 4 bases; nucleotides outside the gene matches: 8. The CDR3 DNA follows: TGTGCCAGCAGCTTGGCCCCCGCGGGAGGGCCGTACGAGCAGTACTTC. This encodes CASSLAPAGGPYEQYF.

As regards this clone: A much larger clone sits a single nucleotide away, making a read error possible. The gene calls are TRBV7-9 and TRBJ1-1; the D gene is possibly TRBD1 (5 bases). Germline V gives CDR1 SEHNR, CDR2 FQNEAQ (reference sequence). The CDR3 totals 14 residues. The CDR3 protein is CASSYEGQNTEASF. The CDR3 DNA reads as TGTGCCAGCAGCTACGAGGGGCAGAACACTGAAGCTTCCTTT.

By share, this clone counts as medium-sized. The chain uses TRBV6-2 or TRBV6-3 and TRBJ2-1; TRBD1 might be the D (5 bases). CDR1 MNHEY and CDR2 SVGEGT come from the germline V gene. V shed 5 bases and J shed 6 bases, with 11 bases lying between them. CDR3 length equals 13 residues. The DNA for the CDR3 is TGTGCCAGCAGTCCCGACAGAAGCAATGAGCAGTTCTTC. Protein: CASSPDRSNEQFF.

Concerning this clone itself: A read error is likely, as this CDR3 ends without the conserved phenylalanine or tryptophan. The V and J genes are TRBV4-3 and TRBJ2-2; D is uncertain. Trimming stripped 2 bases from V and 4 bases from J, with 8 bases between. Germline-derived CDR1 and CDR2 are LGHNA and YSLEER. The CDR3 totals 14 residues. The CDR3 nucleotides are TGCGCCAGCAGCCAATCAACGGTCACCGGGGAGCTGTTTCTT. As protein: CASSQSTVTGELFL.

At least ten counts were recorded for this clone. V usage is TRBV7-9 and J usage is TRBJ1-6, with D hard to call. CDR3 length equals 14 residues. The V gene lost 4 bases and the J gene lost 10 bases, with 14 bases spanning the gap. Looked up from germline, CDR1 is SEHNR and CDR2 is FQNEAQ (reference sequence). As DNA, the CDR3 is TGTGCCAGCAGCTATAGCGGCCGTCCCTCACCCCTCCACTTT. It specifies CASSYSGRPSPLHF.

This clone was seen only a few times. V usage is TRBV7-9 and J usage is TRBJ1-1; no reliable D call. CDR1 is SEHNR and CDR2 is FQNEAQ in the germline V gene (reference sequence). Deletions cut 4 bases from V and 3 bases from J, with 12 bases between. The CDR3 contains 14 residues. In nucleotides, the CDR3 is TGTGCCAGCAGCTCAGCACCGGGGTACACTGAAGCTTTCTTT. Protein sequence: CASSSAPGYTEAFF.

This clone was found many times. Since a much larger clone is just one base distant, this may be a read error. Other DNA sequences in the same sample also yield this CDR3. The chain recombines TRBV19 with TRBJ2-5; possible D gene TRBD1, 5 bases. The ends were cut back, 5 bases at V and 5 bases at J, with 15 bases in the middle. Germline CDR1 reads LNHDA; CDR2 reads SQIVND (reference sequence). The CDR3 extends over 14 amino acids. CDR3 nucleotides: TGTGCCAGTAGTCTGGGGCAGGGATATGAGACCCAGTACTTC. Translating it yields CASSLGQGYETQYF. Supplemented by reference TRBV19 and TRBJ2-5, the full variable domain reads DGGITQSPKYLFRKEGQNVTLSCEQNLNHDAMYWYRQDPGQGLRLIYYSQIVNDFQKGDIAEGYSVSREKKESFPLTVTSAQKNPTAFYLCASSLGQGYETQYFGPGTRLLVL.

Ten or more counts support this clone. V is TRBV20-1 and J is TRBJ2-5; D call uncertain. In germline, CDR1 is DFQATT, CDR2 SNEGSKA (reference sequence). V was shortened by 4 bases and J by 3 bases, with 3 bases between the two germline ends. The CDR3 totals 10 residues. CDR3 sequence reads: CSANKETQYF. The CDR3 DNA sequence: TGCAGTGCTAATAAAGAGACCCAGTACTTC.

This clone came up a few times. The rearrangement links TRBV6-1 to TRBJ2-1; possibly TRBD1 or TRBD2 for D (5 bases each). The CDR3 is 13 amino acids. Germline V gives CDR1 MNHNS, CDR2 SASEGT. Trimming removed 8 bases from V and 8 bases from J, with 16 bases in between. This chain's CDR3 is CASGTGEWDEQFF. The CDR3 nucleotides are TGTGCCAGCGGGACCGGCGAGTGGGATGAGCAGTTCTTC.